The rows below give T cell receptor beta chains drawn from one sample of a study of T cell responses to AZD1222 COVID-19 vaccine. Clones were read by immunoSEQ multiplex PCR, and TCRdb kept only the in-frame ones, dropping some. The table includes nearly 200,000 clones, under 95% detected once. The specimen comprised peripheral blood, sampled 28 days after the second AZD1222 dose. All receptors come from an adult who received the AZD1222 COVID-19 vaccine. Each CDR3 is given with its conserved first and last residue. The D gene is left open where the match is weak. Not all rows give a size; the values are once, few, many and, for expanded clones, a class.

cdr3_nt: TGTGCCAGCAGCTTAGTGCGGGGCTACACCTTC; cdr3_aa: CASSLVRGYTF; cdr3_length: 11; d_call: .; clone_size: .; v_call: TRBV5-8; j_call: TRBJ1-2
cdr3_nt: TGTGCCAGCAGCTTGGGGGGGCGGGCCCCAACGTTCGAAGAGACCCAGTACTTC; cdr3_aa: CASSLGGRAPTFEETQYF; cdr3_length: 18; d_call: .; clone_size: .; v_call: TRBV5-4; j_call: TRBJ2-5
cdr3_nt: TGTGCCAGCAGTTACAGGGGATCGAAAGGCTACACCTTC; cdr3_aa: CASSYRGSKGYTF; cdr3_length: 13; d_call: .; clone_size: .; v_call: TRBV6-5; j_call: TRBJ1-2
cdr3_nt: TGTGCCAGCAGCACGTACAGGGGCCCTATCTATGGCTACACCTTC; cdr3_aa: CASSTYRGPIYGYTF; cdr3_length: 15; d_call: TRBD1; clone_size: .; v_call: TRBV7-9; j_call: TRBJ1-2
cdr3_nt: TGTGCCAGTAGTATAAACAGCCGCGCTTCTGGAAACACCATATATTTT; cdr3_aa: CASSINSRASGNTIYF; cdr3_length: 16; d_call: .; clone_size: once; v_call: TRBV19; j_call: TRBJ1-3
cdr3_nt: TGTGCCAGCAGCTTAGTGTCAACTAATGAAAAACTGTTTTTT; cdr3_aa: CASSLVSTNEKLFF; cdr3_length: 14; d_call: .; clone_size: .; v_call: TRBV7-2; j_call: TRBJ1-4
cdr3_nt: TGTGCCAGCAGCCTAGTAATTGGAGAGACCCAGTACTTC; cdr3_aa: CASSLVIGETQYF; cdr3_length: 13; d_call: .; clone_size: .; v_call: TRBV7-3; j_call: TRBJ2-5
cdr3_nt: TGTGCCAGTAGGGCGGGGTTTGCAACCGGGGAGCTGTTTTTT; cdr3_aa: CASRAGFATGELFF; cdr3_length: 14; d_call: .; clone_size: .; v_call: TRBV19; j_call: TRBJ2-2
cdr3_nt: TGTGCCTGGATCAGGCAGGGGGGGACCTATAATTCACCCCTCCACTTT; cdr3_aa: CAWIRQGGTYNSPLHF; cdr3_length: 16; d_call: TRBD1; clone_size: .; v_call: TRBV30; j_call: TRBJ1-6
cdr3_nt: TGTGCCAGTAGTATCAGGGATAGCAATCAGCCCCAGCATTTT; cdr3_aa: CASSIRDSNQPQHF; cdr3_length: 14; d_call: .; clone_size: once; v_call: TRBV19; j_call: TRBJ1-5
cdr3_nt: TGTGCCAGCAGTGAAGATTTATGGGGGAAGGATGGCTACACCTTC; cdr3_aa: CASSEDLWGKDGYTF; cdr3_length: 15; d_call: .; clone_size: .; v_call: TRBV6-1; j_call: TRBJ1-2
cdr3_nt: TGTGCCAGCAGCTTAGTGTCAGGGGGCCCAGATACGCAGTATTTT; cdr3_aa: CASSLVSGGPDTQYF; cdr3_length: 15; d_call: TRBD1; clone_size: .; v_call: TRBV7-2; j_call: TRBJ2-3
cdr3_nt: TGTGCCAGCAGCCTGACAGGGCGGGGGGAGCAGTACTTC; cdr3_aa: CASSLTGRGEQYF; cdr3_length: 13; d_call: .; clone_size: .; v_call: TRBV7-9; j_call: TRBJ2-7
cdr3_nt: TGTGCCAGCAGCTTAGGAGGGATGAACACTGAAGCTTTCTTT; cdr3_aa: CASSLGGMNTEAFF; cdr3_length: 14; d_call: .; clone_size: .; v_call: TRBV11-2; j_call: TRBJ1-1
cdr3_nt: TGTGCCAGCTCCCGGGGATACGACAGCTCCTACAATGAGCAGTTCTTC; cdr3_aa: CASSRGYDSSYNEQFF; cdr3_length: 16; d_call: .; clone_size: .; v_call: TRBV18; j_call: TRBJ2-1
cdr3_nt: TGTGCCAGCAGCACAAATATCAACTATGGCTACACCTTC; cdr3_aa: CASSTNINYGYTF; cdr3_length: 13; d_call: .; clone_size: .; v_call: TRBV9; j_call: TRBJ1-2
cdr3_nt: TGTGCCAGCAGTTTTACCCGGGGAGGAGCTAATGAAAAACTGTTTTTT; cdr3_aa: CASSFTRGGANEKLFF; cdr3_length: 16; d_call: .; clone_size: once; v_call: TRBV28; j_call: TRBJ1-4
cdr3_nt: TGTGCCAGCACAGGACAGGGAGTCTCACCCCTCCACTTT; cdr3_aa: CASTGQGVSPLHF; cdr3_length: 13; d_call: TRBD1; clone_size: .; v_call: TRBV6-5; j_call: TRBJ1-6
cdr3_nt: TGTGCCAGCAGTGTCCGGGGGATTAGCACAGATACGCAGTATTTT; cdr3_aa: CASSVRGISTDTQYF; cdr3_length: 15; d_call: .; clone_size: .; v_call: TRBV6-4; j_call: TRBJ2-3
cdr3_nt: TGTGCCAGCAGCTTAGTCAACGGAGGAGGCTATGGCTACACCTTC; cdr3_aa: CASSLVNGGGYGYTF; cdr3_length: 15; d_call: .; clone_size: .; v_call: TRBV7-9; j_call: TRBJ1-2
cdr3_nt: TGTGCCAGCTCTCTTACAGGGGGGAGTCAGCCCCAGCATTTT; cdr3_aa: CASSLTGGSQPQHF; cdr3_length: 14; d_call: TRBD1; clone_size: .; v_call: TRBV18; j_call: TRBJ1-5
cdr3_nt: TGTGCCAGCAGTTACCGGGTTGTAGGCAATCAGCCCCAGCATTTT; cdr3_aa: CASSYRVVGNQPQHF; cdr3_length: 15; d_call: .; clone_size: once; v_call: TRBV6-5; j_call: TRBJ1-5
cdr3_nt: TGCGCCAGCAGCGGGAGGACAGGAATTAACCAAGAGACCCAGTACTTC; cdr3_aa: CASSGRTGINQETQYF; cdr3_length: 16; d_call: .; clone_size: .; v_call: TRBV5-1; j_call: TRBJ2-5
cdr3_nt: TGTGCCAGCAGTAAGGATTACAGGGTCGACGAAAAACTGTTTTTT; cdr3_aa: CASSKDYRVDEKLFF; cdr3_length: 15; d_call: .; clone_size: .; v_call: TRBV2; j_call: TRBJ1-4
cdr3_nt: TGTGCCAGCAGTGAAGCTACGGGGGGACCTCAAGGGGGCTACACCTTC; cdr3_aa: CASSEATGGPQGGYTF; cdr3_length: 16; d_call: .; clone_size: .; v_call: TRBV2; j_call: TRBJ1-2
cdr3_nt: TGCGCCAGCAGAGGGGCAGGGGGCAAGCAGTATTTT; cdr3_aa: CASRGAGGKQYF; cdr3_length: 12; d_call: TRBD1; clone_size: .; v_call: TRBV10-1; j_call: TRBJ2-3
cdr3_nt: TGTGCCAGCTCACCGGAAGGATTCCAAAACGGGGAGCTGTTTTTT; cdr3_aa: CASSPEGFQNGELFF; cdr3_length: 15; d_call: .; clone_size: few; v_call: TRBV18; j_call: TRBJ2-2
cdr3_nt: TGTGCCAGCAGCTACAGGGATATGAACACTGAAGCTTTCTTT; cdr3_aa: CASSYRDMNTEAFF; cdr3_length: 14; d_call: .; clone_size: few; v_call: TRBV5-4; j_call: TRBJ1-1
cdr3_nt: TGTGCCAGCAGGGGGACAGGGCGGGCAAACACCATATATTTT; cdr3_aa: CASRGTGRANTIYF; cdr3_length: 14; d_call: TRBD1; clone_size: .; v_call: TRBV28; j_call: TRBJ1-3
cdr3_nt: TGTGCCAGCAGCCAAGAATGGCACACCGGGGAGCTGTTTTTT; cdr3_aa: CASSQEWHTGELFF; cdr3_length: 14; d_call: .; clone_size: .; v_call: TRBV3-1/TRBV3-2; j_call: TRBJ2-2
cdr3_nt: TGTGCCAGCAGCTTAGGTCACGGGGGCGCCGGTCAGCCCCAGCATTTT; cdr3_aa: CASSLGHGGAGQPQHF; cdr3_length: 16; d_call: .; clone_size: .; v_call: TRBV7-9; j_call: TRBJ1-5
cdr3_nt: TGTGCCAGCTCGCCAACAGGGGGCAGAGAGCAGTACTTC; cdr3_aa: CASSPTGGREQYF; cdr3_length: 13; d_call: TRBD1; clone_size: .; v_call: TRBV18; j_call: TRBJ2-7
cdr3_nt: TGTGCCAGCAGCCCCCGCGGACAGGGCCGTTCGTCTGGGGACACCATATATTTT; cdr3_aa: CASSPRGQGRSSGDTIYF; cdr3_length: 18; d_call: TRBD1; clone_size: .; v_call: TRBV7-9; j_call: TRBJ1-3
cdr3_nt: TGTGCCATCAGCCCGGTGGCACGCGGGGAGCTGTTTTTT; cdr3_aa: CAISPVARGELFF; cdr3_length: 13; d_call: .; clone_size: once; v_call: TRBV10-3; j_call: TRBJ2-2
cdr3_nt: TGTGCCAGCAGCCTACAGGGGGACTACGAGCAGTACTTC; cdr3_aa: CASSLQGDYEQYF; cdr3_length: 13; d_call: TRBD1; clone_size: .; v_call: TRBV3-1/TRBV3-2; j_call: TRBJ2-7
cdr3_nt: TGCAGTGCTGCCCTTTACAATGAGCAGTTCTTC; cdr3_aa: CSAALYNEQFF; cdr3_length: 11; d_call: .; clone_size: .; v_call: TRBV20-1; j_call: TRBJ2-1
cdr3_nt: TGTGCCAGCAGTTTAGCCGCCAGGGGCGTGGGGTTCTTC; cdr3_aa: CASSLAARGVGFF; cdr3_length: 13; d_call: .; clone_size: .; v_call: TRBV28; j_call: TRBJ2-1
cdr3_nt: TGTGCCAGCAGCTCCGGACAGGGGGCGCGGGTGAACACTGAAGCTTTCTTT; cdr3_aa: CASSSGQGARVNTEAFF; cdr3_length: 17; d_call: TRBD1; clone_size: few; v_call: TRBV11-2; j_call: TRBJ1-1
cdr3_nt: TGTGCCAGCAGCGCCAGGACTAGCAGATACACCGGGGAGCTGTTTTTT; cdr3_aa: CASSARTSRYTGELFF; cdr3_length: 16; d_call: TRBD2; clone_size: .; v_call: TRBV11-1; j_call: TRBJ2-2
cdr3_nt: TGTGCCAGCAGAAACTTGGATGAGCAGTTCTTC; cdr3_aa: CASRNLDEQFF; cdr3_length: 11; d_call: .; clone_size: .; v_call: TRBV12-3/TRBV12-4; j_call: TRBJ2-1